This T cell receptor beta chain was obtained from a study of beta chain features in type 1 diabetes (dated by TCRdb to the late 2010s). Background on the whole study: Mean age, gender distribution, total cell number and subset yield did not differ between patients and healthy donors. A total of roughly 110 million sorted cells were examined across all samples, and the number of cells per subset was strongly correlated with RNA yield. In the study, TCRB repertoires of sorted circulating CD4+ T cell subsets from recently diagnosed type 1 diabetes patients were compared with those of matched healthy donors. Regulatory and stem cell-like memory subsets were isolated from only 8 patients and 8 healthy donors, whereas naive and central memory subsets came from all 30 or so donors.

From each donor, a single peripheral blood sample of approximately 0.11 L on average was drawn into heparinised tubes. A BD FACSAria II and a panel including CD45RO, CCR7, CD25, CD127, CD95 and CD27 were used to sort naive, central memory, regulatory and stem cell-like memory CD4+ T cells. A purity above 98% was achieved for all sorted populations. PBMCs were isolated right away by Lymphoprep density gradient centrifugation and were stained directly, without culture. So that batch effects would be minimized, each experiment stained and sorted samples in pairs, pairing one healthy donor with one patient. The CDR3 spans 17 residues, from the cysteine through the phenylalanine. Only the CDR3 portion is preserved as DNA: 51 bases, with reading frame beginning at the first base. Compared with germline, V lacks 0 bases and J lacks 0 bases; bases without a gene match: 6. In the germline V gene, CDR1 corresponds to SGDLS and CDR2 to YYNGEE.

The High Capacity cDNA Reverse Transcription Kit was used to reverse transcribe all of the isolated RNA, meaning that expressed TCRB transcripts were what got sequenced. Deep immunoSEQ sequencing was performed on naive, central memory and regulatory T cell samples, with an average of approximately 4 million total reads per sample. Sorted cells were lysed in RLT buffer and RNA was extracted with DNase-treated RNeasy Micro or Mini kits, depending on cell number. Each cell subset was processed on its own to prevent cross-contamination, while patient and healthy donor samples were processed together. The immunoSEQ multiplex PCR was used to amplify TCRB sequences from cDNA, generating 87-bp fragments that spanned the CDR3 region. The amplicons were sequenced using the Illumina HiSeq platform. The source study handled its data this way. Synthetic template baselines were used to correct PCR bias computationally, reads within Hamming distance 2 were collapsed, and singletons that could not be merged were discarded. Reads were aligned against IMGT to assign V, D and J genes, CDR3 length and insertions or deletions at six rearrangement sites. Within each subset, clonotype counts were normalized to sorted cell number, and only after that were true diversity and Gini coefficients computed with the tcR R package. The overlap coefficient, calculated on TCRB nucleotide sequences, was used to quantify repertoire sharing. Out-of-frame TCRB sequences from naive cells were analyzed as a proxy for the pre-selection repertoire. TCRdb took this table from immuneACCESS and kept in-frame rearrangements with V and J called. Such tables lack part of the clones; where checked against another copy, unresolved V genes explain under half of the gap, and the rest is unexplained. V, J and clone size are taken as reported in that table, and D and trimming were inferred from the DNA itself. The sample table lists under 300,000 clones, roughly 10% of them with a count of one. The ten largest account for more than 0.015% of the sample.

What the authors observed across the whole study: In all four CD4+ subsets, TCRB CDR3 length was moderately but significantly shorter in type 1 diabetes patients. HLA sub-analyses involved small numbers of individuals, so any influence of HLA type on TCRB rearrangement remained unresolved. Patients with type 1 diabetes made fewer insertions and deleted more nucleotides at VDJ recombination sites, implying thymic rearrangement abnormalities. Shorter templates might have been favored by PCR, but patient and control samples were amplified and corrected together, so both groups would have been affected equally by any skew. Naive, central memory and regulatory TCRB repertoires appeared to be more similar among patients than among healthy donors. Because cDNA rather than genomic DNA was sequenced, highly expressing activated cells could have been over-represented, although no difference in activation and CD3 levels was found between groups.

In this sample, this clone turned up a few times. Its cognate antigen has yet to be identified. It has no much larger one-base neighbor in the sample; base qualities were not kept. The V and J genes are TRBV9 and TRBJ2-3; TRBD2 lines up with 8 middle nucleotides. The TCR comes from a man aged 25-45 years with type 1 diabetes. The sequenced sample was naive CD4+ T cells from blood. The sample's cell subset or site label, in plain terms: true naive CD4+ T cells. The DNA reads TGTGCCAGCAGCGTAGGGGCGGGGGGCCTTAGCACAGATACGCAGTATTTT. This yields the protein CASSVGAGGLSTDTQYF.